A selection of T cell receptor beta chains follows, all from one sample in a study of cytomegalovirus exposure and HLA in healthy donors. Profiling relied on immunoSEQ multiplex PCR, and the TCRdb table lists in-frame clones only, not all of them. This sample has about 160,000 clones, with approximately 79% found just once. The sequenced sample was PBMCs. The source is a man aged 55-75 years in good health and CMV-seronegative. CDR3s include the opening cysteine and the closing phenylalanine or tryptophan. The D gene is left open where the match is weak.

V gene: TRBV6-6
D gene: .
J gene: TRBJ2-1
CDR3 protein: CASTYSRTDYNEQFF

V gene: TRBV7-7
D gene: .
J gene: TRBJ2-1
CDR3 protein: CASSAAGAHNEQFF

V gene: TRBV6-1
D gene: .
J gene: TRBJ2-7
CDR3 protein: CAAQVRGAYEQYF

V gene: TRBV28
D gene: .
J gene: TRBJ2-3
CDR3 protein: CASSFRFSGNTDTQYF

V gene: TRBV2
D gene: .
J gene: TRBJ2-7
CDR3 protein: CASSEATQREQYF

V gene: TRBV6-5
D gene: TRBD1
J gene: TRBJ1-1
CDR3 protein: CASSYSRQGAYEAFF

V gene: TRBV7-9
D gene: .
J gene: TRBJ2-2
CDR3 protein: CASSWREAGELFF

V gene: TRBV19
D gene: .
J gene: TRBJ2-7
CDR3 protein: CASSRDLEGYEQYF

V gene: TRBV6-4
D gene: TRBD2
J gene: TRBJ2-3
CDR3 protein: CASSDSPDGLAGRQYF

V gene: TRBV6-5
D gene: TRBD2
J gene: TRBJ2-7
CDR3 protein: CASTKLAGGSYEQYF

V gene: TRBV7-3
D gene: .
J gene: TRBJ2-1
CDR3 protein: CASSPPAGEVGYNEQFF

V gene: TRBV10-3
D gene: .
J gene: TRBJ2-2
CDR3 protein: CAISEGPGDTGELFF

V gene: TRBV7-6
D gene: .
J gene: TRBJ2-1
CDR3 protein: CASSPGTLDEQFF

V gene: TRBV9
D gene: .
J gene: TRBJ1-6
CDR3 protein: CASSVRAADNSPLHF

V gene: TRBV10-2
D gene: .
J gene: TRBJ2-3
CDR3 protein: CASSGGRGSADTQYF

V gene: TRBV7-6
D gene: .
J gene: TRBJ2-5
CDR3 protein: CASSGSPGSETQYF

V gene: TRBV7-3
D gene: TRBD2
J gene: TRBJ2-5
CDR3 protein: CASSPSVAGGQETQYF

V gene: TRBV11-1
D gene: TRBD1
J gene: TRBJ1-2
CDR3 protein: CASSPGQGGYGYTF

V gene: TRBV19
D gene: .
J gene: TRBJ1-5
CDR3 protein: CASMVGVSNQPQHF

V gene: TRBV27
D gene: TRBD1
J gene: TRBJ2-1
CDR3 protein: CASSTRDRGSYSYNEQFF

V gene: TRBV28
D gene: TRBD1
J gene: TRBJ2-5
CDR3 protein: CASSFPTGGEETQYF

V gene: TRBV9
D gene: .
J gene: TRBJ1-2
CDR3 protein: CASSVELAGEGYTF

V gene: TRBV27
D gene: TRBD1
J gene: TRBJ2-2
CDR3 protein: CASSDRVSVELFF

V gene: TRBV28
D gene: .
J gene: TRBJ2-5
CDR3 protein: CASSPRTAGWETQYF

V gene: TRBV5-4
D gene: .
J gene: TRBJ2-2
CDR3 protein: CASSLTDTGELFF

V gene: TRBV6-1
D gene: .
J gene: TRBJ1-6
CDR3 protein: CASSETGYVVSPLHF

V gene: TRBV27
D gene: TRBD2
J gene: TRBJ2-1
CDR3 protein: CASSLLAGDYNEQFF

V gene: TRBV7-6
D gene: .
J gene: TRBJ2-5
CDR3 protein: CASSLGGTWRGSQETQYF

V gene: TRBV7-2
D gene: TRBD1
J gene: TRBJ1-2
CDR3 protein: CASRAGTGGHYGYTF

V gene: TRBV5-5
D gene: .
J gene: TRBJ2-7
CDR3 protein: CASSLVTSFYEQYF

V gene: TRBV18
D gene: .
J gene: TRBJ1-5
CDR3 protein: CASSPSGGHQPQHF

V gene: TRBV7-9
D gene: TRBD1
J gene: TRBJ1-5
CDR3 protein: CASSGQGDGNQPQHF

V gene: TRBV5-5
D gene: .
J gene: TRBJ2-7
CDR3 protein: CASSWEQGLSYEQYF

V gene: TRBV27
D gene: TRBD2
J gene: TRBJ2-5
CDR3 protein: CASSLSGLAGEESQYF

V gene: TRBV6-4
D gene: TRBD1
J gene: TRBJ1-5
CDR3 protein: CASSDNRQGPNQPQHF

V gene: TRBV13
D gene: .
J gene: TRBJ1-1
CDR3 protein: CASSRRQVNTEAFF

V gene: TRBV5-4
D gene: TRBD1
J gene: TRBJ2-7
CDR3 protein: CASSSPRGNEQYF